These T cell receptor beta chains were read from a single sample in a study of vaccination effects on CD4 cells after COVID-19. The repertoire was sequenced with immunoSEQ multiplex PCR; TCRdb's copy has only in-frame clones and lacks some. The table shows tens of thousands of clones, with roughly 73% occurring only once. These receptors' targets are unknown. Sequences were derived from CD4+ T cells from PBMCs cultured with HCoV-NL63 spike peptides, sampled before COVID-19 vaccination. These receptor sequences come from a human donor who received a COVID-19 vaccine. The CDR3 runs from the conserved cysteine through the conserved F or W. A D gene is named only where the DNA matches it firmly. Not all rows give a size; the values are once, few, many and, for expanded clones, a class.

D gene: TRBD1; V gene: TRBV6-5; J gene: TRBJ2-5; clone size: NA; CDR3 DNA: TGTGCCAGCAGTTACAGATGGACAGGGGAAGAGACCCAGTACTTC; CDR3 protein: CASSYRWTGEETQYF
D gene: TRBD1; V gene: TRBV6-1; J gene: TRBJ1-4; clone size: NA; CDR3 DNA: TGTGCCAGCAGTGAAGAAGGGACAGGGACTCGAAAACTGTTTTTT; CDR3 protein: CASSEEGTGTRKLFF
D gene: TRBD2; V gene: TRBV11-2; J gene: TRBJ2-7; clone size: once; CDR3 DNA: TGTGCCAGCAGCTTAGCCCGACTAGCCCCGGTCTACGAGCAGTACTTC; CDR3 protein: CASSLARLAPVYEQYF
D gene: NA; V gene: TRBV18; J gene: TRBJ2-7; clone size: NA; CDR3 DNA: TGTGCCAGCTCCCTCCCTGGGGCCTACGAGCAGTACTTC; CDR3 protein: CASSLPGAYEQYF
D gene: TRBD1; V gene: TRBV5-1; J gene: TRBJ2-7; clone size: NA; CDR3 DNA: TGCGCCAGCAGCTCCGGACAGGGGGCACGGTACGAGCAGTACTTC; CDR3 protein: CASSSGQGARYEQYF
D gene: TRBD1; V gene: TRBV6-6; J gene: TRBJ1-5; clone size: few; CDR3 DNA: TGTGCCAGCAGTGGCGGGACAGGGGAGGCGCCCCAGCATTTT; CDR3 protein: CASSGGTGEAPQHF
D gene: TRBD2; V gene: TRBV19; J gene: TRBJ2-7; clone size: few; CDR3 DNA: TGTGCCAGTAGTATACAAAGCGGGAGTTCCTACGAGCAGTACTTC; CDR3 protein: CASSIQSGSSYEQYF
D gene: NA; V gene: TRBV1; J gene: TRBJ1-5; clone size: NA; CDR3 DNA: TGCACCAGCAGCCAAAAGAAGGGGGCTAATCAGCCCCAGCATTTT; CDR3 protein: CTSSQKKGANQPQHF
D gene: NA; V gene: TRBV11-3; J gene: TRBJ2-5; clone size: NA; CDR3 DNA: TGTGCCAGCAGCTTAAACTTGAGAGAGACCCAGTACTTC; CDR3 protein: CASSLNLRETQYF
D gene: NA; V gene: TRBV19; J gene: TRBJ2-1; clone size: NA; CDR3 DNA: TGTGCCAGTAGTATACGGGCGGGAACCTACAATGAGCAGTTCTTC; CDR3 protein: CASSIRAGTYNEQFF
D gene: NA; V gene: TRBV7-2; J gene: TRBJ1-4; clone size: once; CDR3 DNA: TGTGCCAGCAGCTCCACCTCACAGGGAGGGAAACTGTTTTTT; CDR3 protein: CASSSTSQGGKLFF
D gene: TRBD1; V gene: TRBV27; J gene: TRBJ1-2; clone size: NA; CDR3 DNA: TGTGCCAGCAGTTTAGAGGGGACAGGGGTCTATGGCTACACCTTC; CDR3 protein: CASSLEGTGVYGYTF
D gene: TRBD1; V gene: TRBV28; J gene: TRBJ1-3; clone size: NA; CDR3 DNA: TGTGCCAGCAGCCGAAGCGGGACAGGGGTAAACACCATATATTTT; CDR3 protein: CASSRSGTGVNTIYF
D gene: TRBD2; V gene: TRBV5-1; J gene: TRBJ2-5; clone size: NA; CDR3 DNA: TGCGCCAGCAGCCTGGGCGCGGGGGGTAGGCAAGAGACCCAGTACTTC; CDR3 protein: CASSLGAGGRQETQYF
D gene: NA; V gene: TRBV7-9; J gene: TRBJ2-2; clone size: NA; CDR3 DNA: TGTGCCAGCAGCCGGGGGACCGGGGAGCTGTTTTTT; CDR3 protein: CASSRGTGELFF
D gene: TRBD2; V gene: TRBV6-5; J gene: TRBJ2-1; clone size: NA; CDR3 DNA: TGTGCCAGCAGTTCGACTAGCCCATACAATGAGCAGTTCTTC; CDR3 protein: CASSSTSPYNEQFF
D gene: NA; V gene: TRBV6-5; J gene: TRBJ2-6; clone size: NA; CDR3 DNA: TGTGCCAGCAGTTATTCGGAATCTGGGGCCAACGTCCTGACTTTC; CDR3 protein: CASSYSESGANVLTF
D gene: NA; V gene: TRBV7-2; J gene: TRBJ2-1; clone size: NA; CDR3 DNA: TGTGCCAGCAGCTTAACGGGGGCCTACAATGAGCAGTTCTTC; CDR3 protein: CASSLTGAYNEQFF
D gene: TRBD1; V gene: TRBV19; J gene: TRBJ2-2; clone size: NA; CDR3 DNA: TGTGCCAGTAGCTCCGGACAGGAGGCCGGGGAGCTGTTTTTT; CDR3 protein: CASSSGQEAGELFF
D gene: TRBD1; V gene: TRBV19; J gene: TRBJ1-1; clone size: once; CDR3 DNA: TGTGCCAGTAGTAAGGGACAGGCCCTGAACACTGAAGCTTTCTTT; CDR3 protein: CASSKGQALNTEAFF
D gene: NA; V gene: TRBV5-5; J gene: TRBJ2-5; clone size: NA; CDR3 DNA: TGTGCCAGCAGCTTGGCCTGGAGCCAAGAGACCCAGTACTTC; CDR3 protein: CASSLAWSQETQYF
D gene: NA; V gene: TRBV3-1/TRBV3-2; J gene: TRBJ1-1; clone size: NA; CDR3 DNA: TGTGCCAGCAGCCCGGGACGGGTATGGAACACTGAAGCTTTCTTT; CDR3 protein: CASSPGRVWNTEAFF
D gene: TRBD1; V gene: TRBV27; J gene: TRBJ2-3; clone size: few; CDR3 DNA: TGTGCCAGCAGTGCGTCGGGACAGCAGTTCACAGATACGCAGTATTTT; CDR3 protein: CASSASGQQFTDTQYF
D gene: NA; V gene: TRBV6-2/TRBV6-3; J gene: TRBJ2-7; clone size: NA; CDR3 DNA: TGTGCCAGCAGTTACACAACAGCGTACCTCCTTTACTACGAGCAGTACTTC; CDR3 protein: CASSYTTAYLLYYEQYF
D gene: TRBD2; V gene: TRBV30; J gene: TRBJ2-3; clone size: NA; CDR3 DNA: TGTGCCTGGAATCTTAGCGGGAGAAGTGAGACAGATACGCAGTATTTT; CDR3 protein: CAWNLSGRSETDTQYF
D gene: TRBD1; V gene: TRBV6-1; J gene: TRBJ1-2; clone size: NA; CDR3 DNA: TGTGCCAGCAGTGAAGCGGACAGGGACCCTTCCGGCTTC; CDR3 protein: CASSEADRDPSGF
D gene: TRBD2; V gene: TRBV28; J gene: TRBJ2-2; clone size: NA; CDR3 DNA: TGTGCCAGCCAACACCGGGGACGGGAGGGCACCGGGGAGCTGTTTTTT; CDR3 protein: CASQHRGREGTGELFF
D gene: TRBD2; V gene: TRBV4-3; J gene: TRBJ2-5; clone size: NA; CDR3 DNA: TGCGCCAGCAGCCAAGGTCCGGCGGGGGGGTCTCGATGGGATGGGGTTCAAGAGACCCAGTACTTC; CDR3 protein: CASSQGPAGGSRWDGVQETQYF
D gene: TRBD1; V gene: TRBV27; J gene: TRBJ1-5; clone size: NA; CDR3 DNA: TGTGCCAGCAGGACTTCCGGAACAGGGGTGAGGAGCAATCAGCCCCAGCATTTT; CDR3 protein: CASRTSGTGVRSNQPQHF
D gene: TRBD1; V gene: TRBV6-5; J gene: TRBJ2-1; clone size: NA; CDR3 DNA: TGTGCCAGCAGGGATACAGGGGGCCCCTACAATGAGCAGTTCTTC; CDR3 protein: CASRDTGGPYNEQFF
D gene: NA; V gene: TRBV5-6; J gene: TRBJ1-1; clone size: NA; CDR3 DNA: TGTGCCAGCAGCTCCCCGGACAACACTGAAGCTTTCTTT; CDR3 protein: CASSSPDNTEAFF
D gene: NA; V gene: TRBV18; J gene: TRBJ1-4; clone size: NA; CDR3 DNA: TGTGCCAGCTCACCAGGGACACAGAATGAAAAACTGTTTTTT; CDR3 protein: CASSPGTQNEKLFF
D gene: TRBD1; V gene: TRBV18; J gene: TRBJ2-7; clone size: NA; CDR3 DNA: TGTGCCAGCTCACCAAGGGTACAGGGGGTCGAGCAGTACTTC; CDR3 protein: CASSPRVQGVEQYF
D gene: NA; V gene: TRBV12-5; J gene: TRBJ1-1; clone size: NA; CDR3 DNA: TGTGCTAGTGGTTTGGTATGGGGTGAAGCTTTCTTT; CDR3 protein: CASGLVWGEAFF
D gene: NA; V gene: TRBV5-1; J gene: TRBJ2-3; clone size: NA; CDR3 DNA: TGCGCCAGCAGCTCCGGGACATCAGATACGCAGTATTTT; CDR3 protein: CASSSGTSDTQYF